The T cell receptor (beta chain) described here comes from a study of blood T cell repertoires in COVID-19. Across the whole study: Italy, Spain and the United States were the sources of the convalescent and acute COVID-19 samples. PBMCs, B-cell-depleted T cells, or T cells were the source of the cDNA or gDNA that made up the material.

Sequencing used immunoSEQ multiplex PCR; TCRdb keeps in-frame clones, though not all of them. The table includes approximately 180,000 clones, 75% to 90% detected once. Enrollment of patients from Seattle took place during active infection, with longitudinal follow-up. The CDR3 consists of 15 residues. The germline V gene encodes CDR1 MNHEY and CDR2 SVGAGI. The trim removed 6 bases at V and 3 bases at J, leaving 0 bases unmatched. The chain uses TRBV6-5 and TRBJ2-2; 14 nucleotides align to TRBD2. The sequenced material came from peripheral blood. This TCR was sampled from a woman aged 40 to 50 with COVID-19, enrolled during active disease. The CDR3 is CASRGLAGDTGELFF. The CDR3 DNA reads as TGTGCCAGCAGGGGACTAGCGGGAGACACCGGGGAGCTGTTTTTT.